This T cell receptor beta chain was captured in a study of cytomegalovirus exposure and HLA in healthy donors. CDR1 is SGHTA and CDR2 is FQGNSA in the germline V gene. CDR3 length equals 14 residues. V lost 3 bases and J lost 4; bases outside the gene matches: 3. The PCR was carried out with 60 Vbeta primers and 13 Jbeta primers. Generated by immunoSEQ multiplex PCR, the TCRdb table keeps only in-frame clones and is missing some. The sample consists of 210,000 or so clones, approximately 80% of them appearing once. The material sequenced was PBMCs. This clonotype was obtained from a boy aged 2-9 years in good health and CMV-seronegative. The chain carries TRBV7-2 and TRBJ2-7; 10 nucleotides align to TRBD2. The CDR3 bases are TGTGCCAGCAGCTTCCTAGCGGGAGCATACGAGCAGTACTTC. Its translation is CASSFLAGAYEQYF.